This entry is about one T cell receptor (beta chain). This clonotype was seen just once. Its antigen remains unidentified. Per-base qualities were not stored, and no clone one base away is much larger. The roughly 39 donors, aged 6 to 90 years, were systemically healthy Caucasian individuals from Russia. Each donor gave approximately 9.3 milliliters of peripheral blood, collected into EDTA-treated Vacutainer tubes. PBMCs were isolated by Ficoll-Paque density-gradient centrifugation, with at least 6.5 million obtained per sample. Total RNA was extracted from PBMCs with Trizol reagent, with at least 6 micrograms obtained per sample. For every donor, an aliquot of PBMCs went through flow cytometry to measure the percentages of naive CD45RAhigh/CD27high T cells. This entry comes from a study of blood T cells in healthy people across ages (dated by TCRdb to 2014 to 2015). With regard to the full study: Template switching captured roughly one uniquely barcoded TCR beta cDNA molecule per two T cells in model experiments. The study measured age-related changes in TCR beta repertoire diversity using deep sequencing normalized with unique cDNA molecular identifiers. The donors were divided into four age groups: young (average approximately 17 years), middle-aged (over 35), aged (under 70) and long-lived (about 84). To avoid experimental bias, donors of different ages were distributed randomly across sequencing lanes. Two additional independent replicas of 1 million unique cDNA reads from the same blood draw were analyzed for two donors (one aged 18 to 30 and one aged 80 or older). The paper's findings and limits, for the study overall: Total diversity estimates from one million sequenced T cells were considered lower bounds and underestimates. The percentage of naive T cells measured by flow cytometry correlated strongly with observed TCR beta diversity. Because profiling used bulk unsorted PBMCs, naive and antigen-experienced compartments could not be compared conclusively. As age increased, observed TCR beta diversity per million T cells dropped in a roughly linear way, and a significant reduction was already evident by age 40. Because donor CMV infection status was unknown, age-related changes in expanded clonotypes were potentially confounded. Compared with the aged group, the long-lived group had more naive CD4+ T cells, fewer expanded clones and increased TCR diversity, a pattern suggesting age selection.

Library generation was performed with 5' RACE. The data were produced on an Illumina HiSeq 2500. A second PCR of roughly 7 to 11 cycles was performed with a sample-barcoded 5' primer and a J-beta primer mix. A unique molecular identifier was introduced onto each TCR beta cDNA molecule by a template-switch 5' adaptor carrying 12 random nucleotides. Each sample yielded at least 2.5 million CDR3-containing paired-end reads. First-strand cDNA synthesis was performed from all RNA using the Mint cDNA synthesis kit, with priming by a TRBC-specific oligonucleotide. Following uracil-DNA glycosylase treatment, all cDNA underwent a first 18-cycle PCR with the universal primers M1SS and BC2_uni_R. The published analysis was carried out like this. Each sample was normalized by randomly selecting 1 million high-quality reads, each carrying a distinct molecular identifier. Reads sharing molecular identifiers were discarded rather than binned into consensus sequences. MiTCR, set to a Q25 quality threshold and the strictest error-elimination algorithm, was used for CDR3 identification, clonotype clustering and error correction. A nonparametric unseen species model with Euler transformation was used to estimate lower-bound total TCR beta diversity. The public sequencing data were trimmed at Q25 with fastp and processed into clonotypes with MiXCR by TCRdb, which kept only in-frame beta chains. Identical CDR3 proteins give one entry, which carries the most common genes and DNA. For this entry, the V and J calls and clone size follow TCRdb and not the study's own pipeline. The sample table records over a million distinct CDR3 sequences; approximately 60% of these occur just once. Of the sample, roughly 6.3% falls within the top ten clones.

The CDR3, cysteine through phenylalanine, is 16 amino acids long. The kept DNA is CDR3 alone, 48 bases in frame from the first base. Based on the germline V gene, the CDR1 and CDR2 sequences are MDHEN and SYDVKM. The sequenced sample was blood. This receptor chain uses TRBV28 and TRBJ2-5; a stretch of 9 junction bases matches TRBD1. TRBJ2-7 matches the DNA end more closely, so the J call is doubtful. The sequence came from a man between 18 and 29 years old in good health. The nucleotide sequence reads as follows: TGTGCCAGCAGTCCCCTTCTACAGGGGGCTGACTACGAGCAGTACTTC. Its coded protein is CASSPLLQGADYEQYF.